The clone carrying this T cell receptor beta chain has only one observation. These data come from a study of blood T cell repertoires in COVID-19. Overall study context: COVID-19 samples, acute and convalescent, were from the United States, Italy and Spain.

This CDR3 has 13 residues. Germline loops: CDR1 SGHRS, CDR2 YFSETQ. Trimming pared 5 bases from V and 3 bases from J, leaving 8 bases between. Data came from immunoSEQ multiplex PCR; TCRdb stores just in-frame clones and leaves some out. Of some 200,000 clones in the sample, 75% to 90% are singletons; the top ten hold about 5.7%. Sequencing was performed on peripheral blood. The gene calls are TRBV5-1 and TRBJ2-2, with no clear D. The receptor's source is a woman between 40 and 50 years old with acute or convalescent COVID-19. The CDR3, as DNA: TGCGCCAGCAGGCAAAGCGACACCGGGGAGCTGTTTTTT. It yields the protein CASRQSDTGELFF.